Sequencing of this T cell receptor (beta chain) was carried out in a study of cytomegalovirus exposure and HLA in healthy donors. Turning to the study itself: In an early release, HLA-typed donors contributed some 82 million unique TCR sequences.

As for this clone: Its antigen is not identified.

PCR amplification relied on 60 Vbeta primers (plus 13 Jbeta primers). Measured with immunoSEQ multiplex PCR; TCRdb has only the in-frame clones, and not every one. This table has 120,000 to 150,000 clones, 60% to 80% appearing once. The study, taken as a whole, reports: In vitro, a few CMV-associated chains proved specific for CMV antigens. Based on reports, TCR beta sequences accurately predicted HLA-A and HLA-B alleles for most subjects. The study labeled 150 to 200 TCR beta chains cytomegalovirus-associated.

The ends were cut back, 6 bases at V and 3 bases at J, with 11 bases in the middle. CDR3 length: 13 residues. CDR1 LNHDA and CDR2 SQIVND come from the germline V gene (reference sequence). The sample taken for sequencing was PBMCs. This sequence was found in a woman aged 25 to 39 in good health and CMV-seronegative. The chain carries TRBV19 and TRBJ1-1; D unclear. CDR3 amino acids: CASRWTADTEAFF. For the CDR3, the DNA is TGTGCCAGTAGGTGGACTGCGGACACTGAAGCTTTCTTT.